This entry lists 27 T cell receptor beta chains sequenced from one sample in a study of shared clonotypes between healthy human individuals. CD45RO-negative, CCR7-positively selected cells formed the naive CD8 fraction, excluding terminally differentiated effector memory CD45RA+ cells. The method was immunoSEQ multiplex PCR; TCRdb's version includes in-frame clones alone and lacks a portion of them. The table has about 680,000 clones, about 92% seen once; the top ten hold approximately 24%. Source material: naive CD8+ T cells sorted from blood. These receptors were taken from a man younger than 45 in good health.

This sequence joins TRBV28 and TRBJ2-3; the D is unclear. The CDR3 has 10 residues. Germline CDR1 reads MDHEN; CDR2 reads SYDVKM. V lost 10 bases and J 4 bases, leaving 6 bases between the germline ends. CDR3: CAISADTQYF. DNA of the CDR3: TGTGCCATCTCCGCAGATACGCAGTATTTT.

J is TRBJ2-7 and V is TRBV9; the match to TRBD1 covers 7 bases. The CDR3 loop spans 14 amino acids. V lost 3 bases, J lost 2 bases, and 5 bases stayed unmatched. CDR1 SGDLS and CDR2 YYNGEE come from the germline V gene. The CDR3 reads CASSAGTAPYEQYF. CDR3 nucleotides: TGTGCCAGCAGCGCCGGGACAGCTCCCTACGAGCAGTACTTC.

In nucleotides, the CDR3 is TGCGCCAGCAGCCAAGAAGCGGGAGGGCAGTACGAGCAGTACTTC. Its protein product is CASSQEAGGQYEQYF. This rearrangement joins TRBV4-3 to TRBJ2-7; TRBD2 agrees at 10 bases. The CDR3 length is 15 residues. V trimming: 0 bases; J trimming: 4 bases; junction bases outside the gene matches: 3. Germline V CDR1 and CDR2: LGHNA, YSLEER.

This clone has more than one count but fewer than ten. Distinct nucleotide sequences in the sample also encode this CDR3. The rearrangement links TRBV7-9 to TRBJ2-1; 11 bases fit TRBD2. Germline CDR1 is SEHNR and CDR2 is FQNEAQ (reference sequence). The CDR3 contains 15 residues. Unmatched junction bases numbered 0, after V lost 3 bases and J lost 2 bases. CDR3 coding DNA: TGTGCCAGCAGCTTTAGCGGGAGGGCCTACAATGAGCAGTTCTTC. Translated, it gives CASSFSGRAYNEQFF.

As DNA, the CDR3 is TGTGCCACCAGCAGAGATATTATGGGAACAGACACTGAAGCTTTCTTT. This sequence encodes CATSRDIMGTDTEAFF. V is TRBV15 and J is TRBJ1-1, with D unclear. Trimming removed 0 bases at V and 3 bases at J, with 14 bases between. CDR3 length: 16 amino acids. CDR1 and CDR2 from the germline V gene are LNHNV and YYDKDF (reference sequence).

This clone has only one observation. The genes are TRBV19 and TRBJ2-1; 10 positions match TRBD2. The V gene end was trimmed by 7 bases and the J gene end by 7 bases; junction bases not matched to a gene: 10. The germline gives CDR1 LNHDA, CDR2 SQIVND (reference sequence). The CDR3 length is 15 residues. The CDR3 reads CASTSLAGTGNEQFF. The CDR3 DNA follows: TGTGCCAGTACCTCACTAGCGGGGACTGGGAATGAGCAGTTCTTC.

The genes are TRBV6-1 and TRBJ1-1; 7 nucleotides match TRBD1. J lost 4 bases, V lost 7 bases, and 9 bases had no gene match. There are 14 residues in the CDR3. Germline V gene data show CDR1 as MNHNS and CDR2 as SASEGT. The CDR3 nucleotides read TGTGCCAGCATCCTAACAGGGGTGGGCACTGAAGCTTTCTTT. It translates to CASILTGVGTEAFF.

The J gene is TRBJ2-3, the V gene TRBV27; D remains unclear. The CDR3 sequence is 15 residues long. Trimming removed 1 base at V and 0 bases at J, with 8 bases between. Looked up from germline, CDR1 is MNHEY and CDR2 is SMNVEV (reference sequence). The CDR3 sequence is CASSLLRHSTDTQYF. The DNA for the CDR3 is TGTGCCAGCAGTTTATTGAGGCACAGCACAGATACGCAGTATTTT.

The table lists this clone with a count of one. The chain has TRBV7-9 and TRBJ2-1; D gene ambiguous. CDR3 length: 14 amino acids. V was shortened by 6 bases and J by 7 bases, with 16 bases between the two germline ends. Germline CDR1 SEHNR, CDR2 FQNEAQ (reference sequence). The CDR3 region is CASSSSEAGNEQFF. CDR3 bases: TGTGCCAGCAGTTCCTCAGAGGCTGGGAATGAGCAGTTCTTC.

The CDR3 DNA sequence: TGTGCCAGCAGTTTAATGGGGTACCAAGAGACCCAGTACTTC. This translates into CASSLMGYQETQYF. The V gene is TRBV27, the J gene TRBJ2-5; D not resolved. There are 14 residues in the CDR3. The germline V gene has CDR1 MNHEY and CDR2 SMNVEV (reference sequence). The V end was cut by 2 bases, the J end by 0 bases, with 7 bases between.

The CDR3 reads CASSLVRREQYF. CDR3 sequence (DNA): TGTGCCAGCAGCTTAGTTAGGCGCGAGCAGTACTTC. The gene calls are TRBV7-6 and TRBJ2-7; D is ambiguous. Germline CDR1 SGHVS, CDR2 FNYEAQ. The CDR3 extends over 12 amino acids. Trimming pared 1 base from V and 6 bases from J, leaving 7 bases between.

The genes are TRBV7-9 and TRBJ1-2, with a weak D call TRBD1 (6 bases). V gave up 5 bases and J gave up 0 bases, with 16 bases separating them. CDR1 SEHNR and CDR2 FQNEAQ come from the germline V gene (reference sequence). The CDR3 is made up of 16 amino acids. CDR3 DNA sequence: TGTGCCAGCAGCCCTCAGGGGACACCAGCTAACTATGGCTACACCTTC. This gives the protein CASSPQGTPANYGYTF. The full variable domain, rest sourced from reference TRBV7-9 and TRBJ1-2, is DTGVSQNPRHKITKRGQNVTFRCDPISEHNRLYWYRQTLGQGPEFLTYFQNEAQLEKSRLLSDRFSAERPKGSFSTLEIQRTEQGDSAMYLCASSPQGTPANYGYTFGSGTRLTVV.

The chain employs TRBV6-1 and TRBJ1-5; 7 bases map to TRBD1. V was pared by 5 bases and J by 2 bases, with 6 bases of the junction left unmatched. Germline V gene data show CDR1 as MNHNS and CDR2 as SASEGT. The CDR3 is made up of 15 amino acids. The chain's CDR3 is CASSPQGVGNQPQHF. Here the CDR3 DNA reads TGTGCCAGCAGTCCCCAGGGGGTAGGCAATCAGCCCCAGCATTTT.

The chain uses TRBV19 and TRBJ2-1; a weak D match, TRBD2 (5 bases). Trimming pared 8 bases from V and 9 bases from J, leaving 14 bases between. Germline V gene lookup returns CDR1 LNHDA and CDR2 SQIVND (reference sequence). The CDR3 is made up of 12 amino acids. The CDR3 DNA sequence: TGTGCCAGTGGATGGGAGTTCACTGAGCAGTTCTTC. Translation: CASGWEFTEQFF. Combining the CDR3 with reference TRBV19 and TRBJ2-1 gives the whole variable domain DGGITQSPKYLFRKEGQNVTLSCEQNLNHDAMYWYRQDPGQGLRLIYYSQIVNDFQKGDIAEGYSVSREKKESFPLTVTSAQKNPTAFYLCASGWEFTEQFFGPGTRLTVL.

The chain couples TRBV12-5 to TRBJ2-1; 9 positions match TRBD1. The length of the CDR3 is 16 residues. Germline CDR1 reads LGHNT; CDR2 reads FRNRAP. J gave up 5 bases and V 1 base, and 6 bases lay outside the gene matches. CDR3: CASGLGDREGDNEQFF. The CDR3 DNA sequence: TGTGCTAGTGGTTTGGGGGACAGGGAAGGAGACAATGAGCAGTTCTTC.

The gene calls are TRBV9 and TRBJ1-2; D ambiguous. The CDR3 runs 14 residues. The V gene lost 3 bases and the J gene lost 8 bases, with 17 bases spanning the gap. Germline loops: CDR1 SGDLS, CDR2 YYNGEE. The CDR3 is CASSATPDVGGYTF. In DNA form, the CDR3 reads TGTGCCAGCAGCGCGACACCTGATGTCGGGGGCTACACCTTC.

The genes are TRBV7-3 and TRBJ2-1; D may be TRBD2 (6 bases). The CDR3 runs 16 residues. Per germline, CDR1 SGHTA and CDR2 FQGTGA. V lost 2 bases, J lost 5 bases, and 16 bases lay in between. DNA of the CDR3: TGTGCCAGCAGCTTAGGTGCGGGGTCTCCCCACAATGAGCAGTTCTTC. Its protein product is CASSLGAGSPHNEQFF.

The gene calls are TRBV7-8 and TRBJ2-2; D may be TRBD1 (6 bases). This CDR3 is built from 17 residues. The germline CDR1 and CDR2 sequences are SGHVS and FQNEAQ. Trimming pared 1 base from V and 2 bases from J, leaving 14 bases between. CDR3 coding DNA: TGTGCCAGCAGCTTAGGTGTCAGGGGCGCCAACACCGGGGAGCTGTTTTTT. Residues: CASSLGVRGANTGELFF.

The chain couples TRBV6-1 to TRBJ2-5, with 8 bases that match TRBD1. Per germline, CDR1 MNHNS and CDR2 SASEGT. The CDR3 has 16 residues. Trimming removed 2 bases from V and 5 bases from J; junction bases left unmatched: 10. The DNA of the CDR3 is TGTGCCAGCAGTGAAAGTGGGACAGGTCATTGGGAGACCCAGTACTTC. Amino acid sequence: CASSESGTGHWETQYF.

V and J are TRBV5-1 and TRBJ2-7; 7 positions agree with TRBD1. This CDR3 is built from 15 residues. CDR1 SGHRS and CDR2 YFSETQ come from the germline V gene. V was pared by 6 bases and J by 1 base, with 10 bases of the junction left unmatched. CDR3 region: CASNPEGTASYEQYF. The CDR3 DNA follows: TGCGCCAGCAACCCTGAGGGGACAGCTTCCTACGAGCAGTACTTC.

The sample holds one count of this clone. This sequence joins TRBV6-5 and TRBJ2-1; 8 bases line up with TRBD2. Germline CDR1 and CDR2: MNHEY and SVGAGI. The CDR3 runs 15 residues. Trimming took 6 bases from V and 5 from J; bases not matched to a gene: 9. The CDR3 coding sequence is TGTGCCAGCAGAAGGGGACTAGTGGGGGACAATGAGCAGTTCTTC. Amino acids: CASRRGLVGDNEQFF.

CDR3 residues: CASSLGSTGANTEAFF. The CDR3, as DNA: TGTGCCAGCAGCTTAGGGTCGACAGGCGCGAACACTGAAGCTTTCTTT. The rearrangement joins TRBV11-2 to TRBJ1-1, with D possibly matching TRBD1 (6 bases). Trimming took 1 base from V and 1 from J, leaving 13 bases between them. Germline CDR1 and CDR2: SGHAT and FQNNGV. CDR3 length equals 16 residues.

The rearrangement uses TRBV9 and TRBJ2-7, with D maybe TRBD1 (5 bases). Germline V gives CDR1 SGDLS, CDR2 YYNGEE. The CDR3 loop spans 14 amino acids. The ends were cut back, 4 bases at V and 0 bases at J, with 11 bases in the middle. The CDR3 loop is CASSPQGHSYEQYF. CDR3 coding DNA: TGTGCCAGCAGCCCTCAGGGCCACTCCTACGAGCAGTACTTC.

This clone was recorded once. The chain links TRBV15 to TRBJ1-4, with a weak D call TRBD1 (6 bases). Germline loops: CDR1 LNHNV, CDR2 YYDKDF (reference sequence). The CDR3 runs to 15 residues. V was shortened by 5 bases and J by 0 bases, with 10 bases between the two germline ends. Here the CDR3 reads CATSEGVATNEKLFF. DNA for the CDR3: TGTGCCACCAGCGAGGGGGTAGCAACTAATGAAAAACTGTTTTTT.

The chain combines TRBV30 with TRBJ2-7; D is ambiguous. From germline, CDR1 is GTSNPN and CDR2 SVGIG (reference sequence). CDR3 length: 13 amino acids. The V and J ends lost 0 bases and 1 base respectively, with 7 bases between them. The CDR3 region is CAWSVLESYEQYF. The CDR3 nucleotides read TGTGCCTGGAGTGTATTGGAGTCCTACGAGCAGTACTTC.

This chain connects TRBV27 to TRBJ1-2; D unresolved. Per germline, CDR1 MNHEY and CDR2 SMNVEV (reference sequence). This CDR3 comprises 14 residues. The V and J ends lost 1 base and 8 bases respectively, with 14 bases between them. The CDR3 here is CASSLFPRGKGYTF. DNA for the CDR3: TGTGCCAGCAGTTTATTCCCACGAGGGAAAGGCTACACCTTC.

The chain links TRBV5-5 to TRBJ2-6; D is unresolved. V gave up 0 bases and J gave up 1 base, with 5 bases separating them. The CDR3 is 15 amino acids. Germline V CDR1 and CDR2: SGHKS, YYEKEE (reference sequence). CDR3 sequence reads: CASSLELSGANVLTF. The CDR3, as DNA: TGTGCCAGCAGCTTGGAGCTATCTGGGGCCAACGTCCTGACTTTC. The whole variable domain, remainder taken from reference TRBV5-5 and TRBJ2-6, is DAGVTQSPTHLIKTRGQQVTLRCSPISGHKSVSWYQQVLGQGPQFIFQYYEKEERGRGNFPDRFSARQFPNYSSELNVNALLLGDSALYLCASSLELSGANVLTFGAGSRLTVL.